The source of this TCR beta chain is a study of blood T cell repertoires in COVID-19. About the study: Samples representing acute and convalescent COVID-19 were sourced from the United States, Italy and Spain. T cells, B-cell-depleted T cells, or PBMCs provided the cDNA or gDNA that served as material.

V was clipped by 1 base and J by 11 bases, with 17 bases between them. Germline V gene data show CDR1 as SGHVS and CDR2 as FQNEAQ. CDR3 length equals 14 residues. Original processing notes: For nucleated cells, counts were estimated from reference gene primer amplification. Generated by immunoSEQ multiplex PCR, the TCRdb table keeps only in-frame clones and is missing some. The V and J calls and clone size come from that table; D and trimming were worked out from the DNA. This table has about 150,000 clones, 80% to 90% appearing once. This chain joins TRBV7-8 and TRBJ1-1, with D maybe TRBD1 (5 bases). Sample: peripheral blood. This TCR derives from a man aged 70 or older with acute or convalescent COVID-19. CDR3: CASSLGLSQGAAFF. CDR3 bases: TGTGCCAGCAGCTTAGGTCTCTCCCAGGGCGCCGCTTTCTTT. The whole variable domain, remainder taken from reference TRBV7-8 and TRBJ1-1, is GAGVSQSPRYKVAKRGQDVALRCDPISGHVSLFWYQQALGQGPEFLTYFQNEAQLDKSGLPSDRFFAERPEGSVSTLKIQRTQQEDSAVYLCASSLGLSQGAAFFGQGTRLTVV.